This T cell receptor beta chain was observed in a study of radiotherapy plus CTLA-4 blockade in lung cancer. About the research overall: The study recorded objective responses in around 18% of patients and disease control in around 31%.

Overall study results and limits: Together with interferon-beta, which increased in serum after radiation, early dynamic changes in blood T cell clones were reportedly the best predictors of response. Among blood TCR repertoires after radiotherapy plus ipilimumab, tumor-derived clones expanded.

The table came from immunoSEQ multiplex PCR; TCRdb's copy has only in-frame clones and leaves some out. The sample carries around 90,000 clones, roughly four fifths recorded once. Focal radiation plus CTLA-4 blockade with ipilimumab was given to patients with chemo-refractory metastatic non-small-cell lung cancer. The germline V gene has CDR1 KGHSH and CDR2 LQKENI. The CDR3 has 14 residues. Trimming shortened V by 0 bases and J by 0 bases, and 6 bases separated the two germline ends. About this clone itself: The target antigen is unknown. The same CDR3 arises from other DNA sequences in this sample as well.

The source was peripheral blood, collected from a patient treated with radiotherapy plus ipilimumab. The sequence came from a human donor with non-small cell lung cancer that progressed on radiotherapy plus ipilimumab. V usage is TRBV18 and J usage is TRBJ2-7; D is perhaps TRBD2 (6 bases). CDR3 nucleotides: TGTGCCAGCTCACCACCGGGGGGCTCCTACGAGCAGTACTTC. This gives the protein CASSPPGGSYEQYF.